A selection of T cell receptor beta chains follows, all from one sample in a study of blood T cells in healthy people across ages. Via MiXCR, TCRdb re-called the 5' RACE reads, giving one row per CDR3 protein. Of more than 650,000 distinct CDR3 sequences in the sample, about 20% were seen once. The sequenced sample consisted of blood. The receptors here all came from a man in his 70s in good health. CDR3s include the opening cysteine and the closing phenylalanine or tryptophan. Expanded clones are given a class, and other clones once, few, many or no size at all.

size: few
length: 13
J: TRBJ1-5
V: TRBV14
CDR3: CASSSSRDQPQHF

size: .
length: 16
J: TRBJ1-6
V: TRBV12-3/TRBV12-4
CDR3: CASSPGTGVGDSPLHF

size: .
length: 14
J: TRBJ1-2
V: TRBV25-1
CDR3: CASRGRGTVFGYTF

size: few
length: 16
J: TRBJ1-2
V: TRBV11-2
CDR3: CASSLGGQGWDYGYTF

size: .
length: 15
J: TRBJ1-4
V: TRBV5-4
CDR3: CASSPTGVFGEKLFF

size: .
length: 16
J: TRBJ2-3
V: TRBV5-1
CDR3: CASSLALQRGTDTQYF

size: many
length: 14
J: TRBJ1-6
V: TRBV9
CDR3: CASSPGGINSPLHF

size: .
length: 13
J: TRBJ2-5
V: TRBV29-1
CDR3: CSVNGGAGETQYF

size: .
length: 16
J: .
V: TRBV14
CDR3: CASSQDAGAYMWEQFF

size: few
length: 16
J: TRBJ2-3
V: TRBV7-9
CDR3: CASSPTLGAHTDTQYF

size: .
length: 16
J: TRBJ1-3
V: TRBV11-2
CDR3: CASSLLQTASGNTIYF

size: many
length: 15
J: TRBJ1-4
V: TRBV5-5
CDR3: CASSPPQGTNEKLFF

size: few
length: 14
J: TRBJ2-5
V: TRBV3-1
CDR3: CASSQWQAGETQYF

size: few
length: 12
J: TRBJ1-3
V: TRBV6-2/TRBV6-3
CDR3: CASSSKGNTIYF

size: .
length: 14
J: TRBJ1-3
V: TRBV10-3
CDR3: CAISAQSSGNTIYF

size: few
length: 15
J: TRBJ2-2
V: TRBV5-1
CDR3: CASSVGQTNTRELFF

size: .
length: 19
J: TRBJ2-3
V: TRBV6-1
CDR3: CASSPGLAGGMSRTDTQYF

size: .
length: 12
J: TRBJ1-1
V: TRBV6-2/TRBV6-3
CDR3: CASSVSGLEAFF

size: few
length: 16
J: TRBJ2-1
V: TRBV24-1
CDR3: CATSDAGGGSSNEQFF

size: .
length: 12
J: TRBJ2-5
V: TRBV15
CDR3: CAASRDQETQYF

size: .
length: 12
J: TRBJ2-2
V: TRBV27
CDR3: CASRTGSGELFF

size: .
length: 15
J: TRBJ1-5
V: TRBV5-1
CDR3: CASPTTGATNQPQHF

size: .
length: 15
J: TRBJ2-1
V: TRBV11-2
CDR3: CASSLELAGSGEQFF

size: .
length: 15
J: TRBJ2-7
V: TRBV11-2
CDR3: CASSLGRVSSYEQYF

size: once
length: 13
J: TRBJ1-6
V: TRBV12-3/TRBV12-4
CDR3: CTSSRQEGSPLHF

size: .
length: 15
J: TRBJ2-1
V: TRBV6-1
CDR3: CASSARTGSYNEQFF

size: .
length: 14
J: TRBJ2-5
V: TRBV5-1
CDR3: CASSLAGDIETQYF

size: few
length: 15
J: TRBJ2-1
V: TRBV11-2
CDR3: CASSLSGVVYNEQFF

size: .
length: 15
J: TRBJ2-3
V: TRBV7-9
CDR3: CASSFGGRSTDTQYF

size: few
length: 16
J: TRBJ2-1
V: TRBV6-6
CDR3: CASSLTPGQGYNEQFF

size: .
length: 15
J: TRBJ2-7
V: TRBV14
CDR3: CASSQGLTGPYEQYF

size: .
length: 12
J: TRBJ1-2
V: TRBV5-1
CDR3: CASSLDYHGYTF

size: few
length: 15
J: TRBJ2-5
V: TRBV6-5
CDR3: CASSYSSTGRETQYF

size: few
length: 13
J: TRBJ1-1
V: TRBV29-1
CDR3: CSVAYSQNTEAFF

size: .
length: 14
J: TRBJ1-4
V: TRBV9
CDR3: CASSPGQHNEKLFF